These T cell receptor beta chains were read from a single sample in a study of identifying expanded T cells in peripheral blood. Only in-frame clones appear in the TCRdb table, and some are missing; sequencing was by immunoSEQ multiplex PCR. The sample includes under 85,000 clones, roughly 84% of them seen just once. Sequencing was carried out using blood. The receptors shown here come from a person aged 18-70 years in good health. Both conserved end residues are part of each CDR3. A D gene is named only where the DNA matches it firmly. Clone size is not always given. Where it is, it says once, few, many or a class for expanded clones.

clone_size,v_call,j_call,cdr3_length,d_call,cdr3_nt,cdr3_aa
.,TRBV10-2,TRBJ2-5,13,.,TGCGCCAGCAGTAGCCAGCGGCAAGAGACCCAGTACTTC,CASSSQRQETQYF
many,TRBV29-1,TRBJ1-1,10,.,TGCAGCGTTGAGCCGGGAAAGGCTTTCTTT,CSVEPGKAFF
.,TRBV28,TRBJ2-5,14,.,TGTGCCAGCAGCTCCCTTGCTGCGCTAGAGACCCAGTACTTC,CASSSLAALETQYF
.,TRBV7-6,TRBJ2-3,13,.,TGTGCCAGCAGCTTAACGGGCACAGATACGCAGTATTTT,CASSLTGTDTQYF
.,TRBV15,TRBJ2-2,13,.,TGTGCCACCAGCTTTTCAGACACCGGGGAGCTGTTTTTT,CATSFSDTGELFF
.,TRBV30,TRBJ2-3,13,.,TGTGCCTGGAGTTATCAGGAGGCAGATACGCAGTATTTT,CAWSYQEADTQYF
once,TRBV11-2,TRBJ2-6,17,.,TGTGCCAGCAGCTTAACAGCCTATAGCTCTGGGGCCAACGTCCTGACTTTC,CASSLTAYSSGANVLTF
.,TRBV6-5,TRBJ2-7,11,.,TGTGGGGTGGGGGGAGCCTACGAGCAGTACTTC,CGVGGAYEQYF
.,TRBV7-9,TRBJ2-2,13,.,TGTGCCAGCAGCTTGGGGAACACCGGGGAGCTGTTTTTT,CASSLGNTGELFF
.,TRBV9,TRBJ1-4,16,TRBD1,TGTGCCAGCAGCGCCTCCCAGATAGGGGGCATTGAAAAACTGTTTTTT,CASSASQIGGIEKLFF
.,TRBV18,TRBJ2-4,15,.,TGTGCCAGCTCACAAGCCAGGGCGGCCAAAAACATTCAGTACTTC,CASSQARAAKNIQYF
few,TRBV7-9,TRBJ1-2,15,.,TGTGCCAGCAGTCTACAGGGAACCGGCGCCTATGGCTACACCTTC,CASSLQGTGAYGYTF